A selection of T cell receptor beta chains follows, all from one sample in a study of shared clonotypes between healthy human individuals. Assay: immunoSEQ multiplex PCR; the TCRdb copy retains only in-frame clones and omits some. The sample consists of 2 million to 2.5 million clones, approximately 95% of them appearing once. Sequencing used naive CD4+ T cells sorted from blood. Receptors were obtained from a man in his late teens or twenties in good health. CDR3s include the opening cysteine and the closing phenylalanine or tryptophan. D genes are given only for firm matches. Clone size, where shown, is once, few, many, or a class for clones that have expanded.

CDR3 DNA	CDR3 protein	V gene	J gene	clone size	D gene
TGTGCCAGCAGCTCCCGGTCCGGGGCCCAGCATTTT	CASSSRSGAQHF	TRBV5-6	TRBJ1-5	-	-
TGTGCCAGCAGTTTATCGCCGGGACAGGGATTGGGGAATGAGCAGTTCTTC	CASSLSPGQGLGNEQFF	TRBV27	TRBJ2-1	-	TRBD1
TGCGCCAGCAGGAGAACGGGACTAGCGGGAGAGACCCAGTACTTC	CASRRTGLAGETQYF	TRBV5-1	TRBJ2-5	-	TRBD2
TGTGCCAGCAGCGTAGAACCAGGGAACTATGGCTACACCTTC	CASSVEPGNYGYTF	TRBV9	TRBJ1-2	-	-
TGTGCCAGCAGCCCTGACAGGGCTGGAAACACCATATATTTT	CASSPDRAGNTIYF	TRBV9	TRBJ1-3	-	TRBD1
TGTGCCAGCAGTGCGGGCCCTGGGGCCAACGTCCTGACTTTC	CASSAGPGANVLTF	TRBV2	TRBJ2-6	-	-
TGTGCCAGCAGAAGGGGAGAGCCCCAGCATTTT	CASRRGEPQHF	TRBV2	TRBJ1-5	-	-
TGTGCCTGGAGTCGAGGACAGCTTAGCTCTGGAAACACCATATATTTT	CAWSRGQLSSGNTIYF	TRBV30	TRBJ1-3	-	-
TGTGCCAGCAGCTACGACAGGGGCTACGAGCAGTACTTC	CASSYDRGYEQYF	TRBV11-3	TRBJ2-7	-	TRBD1
TGTGCCAGCAGTTATCTGCCTCAGCAGCCCCAGCATTTT	CASSYLPQQPQHF	TRBV6-5	TRBJ1-5	-	-
TGTGCCAGCAGCTGGGCGAGGGGCTCCTACAATGAGCAGTTCTTC	CASSWARGSYNEQFF	TRBV5-4	TRBJ2-1	-	-
TGCAGCGTTGTGGGGGCAGAGACCCAGTACTTC	CSVVGAETQYF	TRBV29-1	TRBJ2-5	-	-
TGCGCCAGCAGCCGGGACAGGGGAGCAACTAATGAAAAACTGTTTTTT	CASSRDRGATNEKLFF	TRBV5-1	TRBJ1-4	-	TRBD1
TGCAGTGCTAGAGAGGGGAATGGCTACACCTTC	CSAREGNGYTF	TRBV20-1	TRBJ1-2	-	-
TGCAGCGTTGTTTCTAGGGGAAAAGAGACCCAGTACTTC	CSVVSRGKETQYF	TRBV29-1	TRBJ2-5	-	-
TGTGCCAGCTTCTCTTCTCGGGTCTCTAATTCACCCCTCCACTTT	CASFSSRVSNSPLHF	TRBV28	TRBJ1-6	few	-
TGTGCCAGCAGTACCCGGGACAGGGGTAATGAAAAACTGTTTTTT	CASSTRDRGNEKLFF	TRBV28	TRBJ1-4	-	TRBD1
TGTGCCAGCCTACAGAGCATGAACACTGAAGCTTTCTTT	CASLQSMNTEAFF	TRBV19	TRBJ1-1	once	-
TGTGCCAGCAGCTTGGTCGACGGTTACGAGCAGTACTTC	CASSLVDGYEQYF	TRBV5-4	TRBJ2-7	-	-
TGTGCCAGTAGTATGGGGCGGTCTGGGGCCAACGTCCTGACTTTC	CASSMGRSGANVLTF	TRBV19	TRBJ2-6	-	-
TGTGCCAGCAGCTTAGCAGCGGGAAACACCGGGGAGCTGTTTTTT	CASSLAAGNTGELFF	TRBV7-2	TRBJ2-2	-	TRBD2
TGTGCCAGCAGTACTCCGGCCCGGTACGAGCAGTACTTC	CASSTPARYEQYF	TRBV28	TRBJ2-7	-	-
TGTGCCAGCTCAGCGACAGCCGCGTCCGGCAATCAGCCCCAGCATTTT	CASSATAASGNQPQHF	TRBV18	TRBJ1-5	once	-
TGTGCCATCAGTGACAGCTTTACGGGACAGACTAACTATGGCTACACCTTC	CAISDSFTGQTNYGYTF	TRBV10-3	TRBJ1-2	-	TRBD1
TGTGCCAGCACCCCGACAGGGGGCTGGGAGACCCAGTACTTC	CASTPTGGWETQYF	TRBV6-1	TRBJ2-5	-	TRBD1
TGTGCCAGCAGTTCCTCCGGGACAGGTTCTTTCTACGAGCAGTACTTC	CASSSSGTGSFYEQYF	TRBV28	TRBJ2-7	-	TRBD1
TGTGCCTGGAGTAGGGGCGGGGGAACCAATCAGCCCCAGCATTTT	CAWSRGGGTNQPQHF	TRBV30	TRBJ1-5	-	-
TGTGCCAGTAGTATCTTCCAGGGCCGGGGTCAGCCCCAGCATTTT	CASSIFQGRGQPQHF	TRBV19	TRBJ1-5	-	-
TGTGCCAGCTCACCACGACAGGGAGAGAAGACCCAGTACTTC	CASSPRQGEKTQYF	TRBV18	TRBJ2-5	few	TRBD1
TGCGCCAGCAGCCCCAACAATGGGGCCAACGTCCTGACTTTC	CASSPNNGANVLTF	TRBV5-1	TRBJ2-6	-	-
TGTGCCAGCAGTCTTCAGGGGGCGGTTGATCAGCCCCAGCATTTT	CASSLQGAVDQPQHF	TRBV6-6	TRBJ1-5	-	TRBD1
TGTGCCAGCTCACCCGACAGGGTAAACACTGAAGCTTTCTTT	CASSPDRVNTEAFF	TRBV18	TRBJ1-1	-	TRBD1
TGTGCCAGCAGCCAAGATAGGGGGTGGCTGGCTGGAAACACCATATATTTT	CASSQDRGWLAGNTIYF	TRBV4-2	TRBJ1-3	-	-
TGTGCCAGCAGTGAACTGGGTAGCATCAATGAGCAGTTCTTC	CASSELGSINEQFF	TRBV2	TRBJ2-1	-	-
TGCAGCGTTGAGTACAGGGGAAACGGGGAGCTGTTTTTT	CSVEYRGNGELFF	TRBV29-1	TRBJ2-2	-	TRBD1
TGTGCCAGTAGTATACAGGATGTTTCACCCCTCCACTTT	CASSIQDVSPLHF	TRBV19	TRBJ1-6	-	-
TGTGCCAGCAGTTTGGGTGGGCAGACGCATCAGCCCCAGCATTTT	CASSLGGQTHQPQHF	TRBV28	TRBJ1-5	-	-
TGTGCCTGGGACCTCAGGGGGCGCGAGCAGTACTTC	CAWDLRGREQYF	TRBV30	TRBJ2-7	-	TRBD1
TGTGCCAGCAGCGCCAGAGTCCCCTCTTACGAGCAGTACTTC	CASSARVPSYEQYF	TRBV2	TRBJ2-7	-	-
TGCGCCAGCAGCCACCTCGCCGGGGTGGACTCACCCCTCCACTTT	CASSHLAGVDSPLHF	TRBV4-3	TRBJ1-6	once	-